The entry below describes one T cell receptor (beta chain). Its antigen is unidentified. The source of the sample is a study of shared clonotypes between healthy human individuals. Notes on the study in general: Incompleteness in sorted-subset sequencing, despite large depth, was shown by rarefaction. In a few donors, around 4.5% of naive CD4 clonotypes appeared in common.

This was a deep-level run. Only in-frame clones appear in the TCRdb table, and some are missing; sequencing was by immunoSEQ multiplex PCR. The repertoire has around 2.3 million clones, approximately 96% of them found once; the top ten carry over 0.1%. The CDR3 is 13 residues long. Germline values: CDR1 MNHEY, CDR2 SVGAGI. V was clipped by 4 bases and J by 4 bases; unmatched bases: 3. The source is a man younger than 35 in good health. Sequenced sample: naive CD4+ T cells sorted from blood. Subset meaning: CD45RA+ positively selected. V gene TRBV6-5 combines with J gene TRBJ1-1, with 7 bases matching TRBD1. The CDR3 nucleotides read TGTGCCAGCAGTTCACAGGGGAGCACTGAAGCTTTCTTT. Translating it yields CASSSQGSTEAFF.